This T cell receptor beta chain was sequenced in a study of T cells in Graves' hyperthyroidism and ophthalmopathy. General observations from the study: The majority of expanded thyroid clonotypes above 0.001 also appeared in blood.

Graves' hyperthyroidism showing no ophthalmopathy progression within 18 months was considered stable. Used for diagnoses were clinical symptoms, serum thyroxine and TRAb, thyroid ultrasound and orbital computed tomography. A remark on this clonotype: The antigen is not known. The junction shows a germline mismatch at one end, possibly a read error.

The source material, RNA transcripts, was used to amplify TCR beta CDR3 regions. The TCR CDR3 was amplified in a first-round RT-PCR using the HTBI primer set. TCRdb called the multiplex PCR reads again in MiXCR, with one record for every CDR3 protein. This sample has around 520,000 distinct CDR3 sequences, with 11% to 15% found just once. Source material: blood. The TCR was taken from a woman aged 40 to 50 with Graves' hyperthyroidism.

The CDR3 region is CVSSLSRTGELFF. CDR3 DNA: TGTGTCAGCAGCTTAAGCAGAACCGGGGAGCTGTTTTTT. V and J are TRBV5-5 and TRBJ2-2; unclear D gene. CDR1 is SGHKS and CDR2 is YYEKEE in the germline V gene (reference sequence). There are 13 residues in the CDR3.